Below are 23 T cell receptor beta chains sequenced from a single sample in a study of shared clonotypes between healthy human individuals. The method was immunoSEQ multiplex PCR; TCRdb's version includes in-frame clones alone and lacks a portion of them. The sample records some 2,500,000 clones, about 90% being singletons. Sequences were obtained from naive CD4+ T cells from PBMCs. The subset denotes: CD45RA+ positively selected. The receptors derive from a man aged 18-30 years in good health. Some clones in this sample may be carry-over from other donors' samples.

The chain joins TRBV6-6 to TRBJ2-7, with 13 bases aligning to TRBD2. CDR3 length: 15 amino acids. Germline loops: CDR1 MNHNY, CDR2 SVGAGI (reference sequence). The J segment lost 4 bases and the V segment lost 4 bases, leaving 4 bases of the junction unmatched. CDR3 sequence: CASSSPTSGRYEQYF. CDR3 bases: TGTGCCAGCAGTTCGCCGACTAGCGGGAGGTACGAGCAGTACTTC.

V gene TRBV28 combines with J gene TRBJ2-3; tentatively, D is TRBD2 (6 bases). V lost 5 bases and J 4 bases, leaving 13 bases between the germline ends. Germline V gene lookup returns CDR1 MDHEN and CDR2 SYDVKM. This CDR3 is 14 amino acids long. CDR3 region: CASSSPAGSDTQYF. CDR3 DNA: TGTGCCAGCAGTAGCCCGGCGGGGTCAGATACGCAGTATTTT.

This sequence joins TRBV7-8 and TRBJ1-2; no definite D call. Germline values: CDR1 SGHVS, CDR2 FQNEAQ. V was cut by 9 bases and J by 4 bases, with 18 bases left in between. CDR3 length equals 14 residues. The CDR3 nucleotides are TGTGCCAGTGTCGTATTGGAGCGAGGCTATGGCTACACCTTC. It encodes CASVVLERGYGYTF.

The CDR3 here is CASSDGAGGDYGYTF. CDR3 DNA: TGTGCCAGCAGTGACGGGGCAGGGGGCGACTATGGCTACACCTTC. This sequence joins TRBV6-1 and TRBJ1-2; TRBD1 matches at 8 bases. Germline V gene sequence: CDR1 MNHNS, CDR2 SASEGT. Germline trimming cut 3 bases from V and 3 bases from J; bases unmatched to any gene: 6. The CDR3 is 15 amino acids.

The chain is built from TRBV10-3 and TRBJ1-1, with D tentatively TRBD1 (5 bases). Looked up from germline, CDR1 is ENHRY and CDR2 is SYGVKD. The CDR3 covers 13 residues. The V end lost 2 bases, the J end lost 4 bases, and 8 bases lay between the germline ends. DNA of the CDR3: TGTGCCATCAGTGAGGATGACAGCACTGAAGCTTTCTTT. Its translation is CAISEDDSTEAFF.

CDR3 protein: CASKGARGGYGYTF. As DNA, the CDR3 is TGTGCCTCAAAAGGAGCCAGGGGGGGTTATGGCTACACCTTC. This chain joins TRBV19 and TRBJ1-2; TRBD1 matches 7 bases. V shed 11 bases, J shed 5 bases, and the junction held 14 bases outside the gene matches. CDR1 is LNHDA and CDR2 is SQIVND in the germline V gene (reference sequence). CDR3 length: 14 amino acids.

The chain recombines TRBV7-2 with TRBJ2-1, with a possible D match to TRBD2 (6 bases). The CDR3 spans 14 residues. V was shortened by 5 bases and J by 10 bases, with 18 bases between the two germline ends. CDR1 and CDR2 (germline): SGHTA, FQGNSA. The CDR3 sequence: CASSLSSAGGEQFF. The CDR3 nucleotides read TGTGCCAGCAGCCTATCTAGCGCCGGGGGAGAGCAGTTCTTC.

The chain carries TRBV7-3 and TRBJ2-1; 9 bases fit TRBD2. The length of the CDR3 is 15 residues. CDR1 and CDR2 from the germline V gene are SGHTA and FQGTGA. V shed 4 bases and J 7 bases; nucleotides not matched to a gene: 8. The CDR3, as DNA: TGTGCCAGCAGCTCAAGGGTAGCGGGGGTGAATGAGCAGTTCTTC. This encodes CASSSRVAGVNEQFF.

The V call is TRBV10-3, the J call TRBJ1-2; weak D call: TRBD1 (5 bases). CDR3 size: 15 residues. The V end lost 3 bases, the J end lost 5 bases, and 16 bases lay between the germline ends. CDR1 and CDR2 (germline): ENHRY, SYGVKD. This CDR3 is CAISDQSRDGYGYTF. CDR3 sequence (DNA): TGTGCCATCAGTGACCAGTCCCGGGACGGATATGGCTACACCTTC.

The chain carries TRBV5-6 and TRBJ1-2; D gene unclear. The CDR3 runs to 15 residues. With 4 bases removed from V and 2 bases from J, the gap between germline ends came to 15 bases. The germline V gene encodes CDR1 SGHDT and CDR2 YYEEEE. DNA of the CDR3: TGTGCCAGCAGCCCAGGCCCCGCCGAGAACTATGGCTACACCTTC. This sequence encodes CASSPGPAENYGYTF.

As regards this clone: This CDR3 is also generated by other DNA sequences in the sample. V is TRBV5-1 and J is TRBJ2-1, with TRBD2 as a possible D gene (5 bases). Germline CDR1 is SGHRS and CDR2 is YFSETQ. Trimming left V 0 bases short and J 0 bases short, with 7 bases between. The CDR3 runs to 15 residues. The CDR3 bases are TGCGCCAGCAGCTTGGCGGCGGGCTCCTACAATGAGCAGTTCTTC. Amino acid sequence: CASSLAAGSYNEQFF.

The rearrangement joins TRBV6-1 to TRBJ2-2; the D gene is possibly TRBD2 (6 bases). V was cut by 8 bases and J by 4 bases, with 17 bases left in between. The CDR3 is 15 amino acids. Germline V CDR1 and CDR2: MNHNS, SASEGT. The CDR3 is CASCAGITPTGELFF. In DNA form, the CDR3 reads TGTGCCAGCTGCGCGGGAATCACCCCCACCGGGGAGCTGTTTTTT.

This chain links TRBV29-1 with TRBJ2-1, with 7 bases matching TRBD2. Germline V gene lookup returns CDR1 SQVTM and CDR2 ANQGSEA. The CDR3 is 16 amino acids. V trimming: 2 bases; J trimming: 4 bases; junction bases outside the gene matches: 11. This CDR3 reads CSVELAASGTYNEQFF. CDR3 coding DNA: TGCAGCGTTGAATTAGCGGCTAGCGGAACTTACAATGAGCAGTTCTTC.

The chain joins TRBV5-1 to TRBJ2-7, with D unclear. V was shortened by 3 bases and J by 0 bases, with 19 bases between the two germline ends. CDR1 and CDR2 from the germline V gene are SGHRS and YFSETQ. This CDR3 contains 17 residues. DNA for the CDR3: TGCGCCAGCAGCTCGACGGTCTACCTAGAAGGCTCCTACGAGCAGTACTTC. Translated, it gives CASSSTVYLEGSYEQYF.

The CDR3 region has the DNA TGTGCCAGCAGTTCCGGACTGGTGATGATTGGTGAGCAGTTCTTC. It specifies CASSSGLVMIGEQFF. This sequence joins TRBV28 and TRBJ2-1; D might be TRBD2 (5 bases). The ends were cut back, 4 bases at V and 9 bases at J, with 19 bases in the middle. The CDR3 covers 15 residues. Looked up from germline, CDR1 is MDHEN and CDR2 is SYDVKM.

On this clone: The sample has other DNA sequences that encode this CDR3 too. The V and J genes are TRBV27 and TRBJ2-2; no firm D call. Germline CDR1 and CDR2: MNHEY and SMNVEV (reference sequence). Trimming cost V 2 bases and J 5 bases, with 3 bases left between them. The CDR3 covers 12 residues. CDR3 nucleotide sequence: TGTGCCAGCAGTTTAAGGACCGGGGAGCTGTTTTTT. It codes for CASSLRTGELFF.

The chain recombines TRBV2 with TRBJ1-3, with TRBD1 matching over 7 bases. The CDR3 length is 15 residues. Losses at the gene ends were 6 bases for V and 4 bases for J; bases not matched to a gene: 9. Germline values: CDR1 SNHLY, CDR2 FYNNEI. The CDR3 is CASSGQTGLGNTIYF. The CDR3 DNA reads as TGTGCCAGCAGCGGTCAGACAGGGTTAGGAAACACCATATATTTT.

This sequence joins TRBV19 and TRBJ1-4; possibly TRBD1 for D (5 bases). The length of the CDR3 is 15 residues. Germline CDR1 and CDR2: LNHDA and SQIVND (reference sequence). V lost 7 bases, J lost 5 bases, and 17 bases lay in between. The CDR3 here is CASTRGTLGNEKLFF. CDR3 in DNA: TGTGCCAGTACCCGGGGGACTCTCGGCAATGAAAAACTGTTTTTT.

The V gene is TRBV30, the J gene TRBJ2-1; D tentatively reads TRBD1 or TRBD2 (6 bases each). This CDR3 has 11 amino acids. Germline-derived CDR1 and CDR2 are GTSNPN and SVGIG (reference sequence). V was clipped by 7 bases and J by 7 bases, with 11 bases between them. DNA of the CDR3: TGTGCCTCAGGAGGGGGGAATGAGCAGTTCTTC. Protein: CASGGGNEQFF. Complete variable domain (other parts from reference TRBV30 and TRBJ2-1): SQTIHQWPATLVQPVGSPLSLECTVEGTSNPNLYWYRQAAGRGLQLLFYSVGIGQISSEVPQNLSASRPQDRQFILSSKKLLLSDSGFYLCASGGGNEQFFGPGTRLTVL.

This clone was observed a single time. The chain has TRBV10-3 and TRBJ1-4; possibly TRBD1 for D (5 bases). The length of the CDR3 is 15 residues. Deletions cut 6 bases from V and 4 bases from J, with 15 bases between. In germline, CDR1 is ENHRY, CDR2 SYGVKD. The CDR3 nucleotides are TGTGCCATCAGCCGAGACGGGACGGGTAATGAAAAACTGTTTTTT. This encodes CAISRDGTGNEKLFF.

This clone came up a few times. V usage is TRBV21-1 and J usage is TRBJ1-4. TRBV21-1 represents a pseudogene. The CDR3 extends over 14 amino acids. CDR3 sequence (DNA): TGTGCCAGCAGCAAAGCGAGCAGGGACGAAAAACTGTTTTTT. It codes for CASSKASRDEKLFF.

The J gene is TRBJ2-7, the V gene TRBV28; D tentatively fits TRBD1 or TRBD2 (5 bases each). CDR3 size: 15 residues. The ends were cut back, 6 bases at V and 1 base at J, with 16 bases in the middle. Germline CDR1 MDHEN, CDR2 SYDVKM. As DNA, the CDR3 is TGTGCCAGCAGCAACCATCGGGGCTCTTCCTACGAGCAGTACTTC. This encodes CASSNHRGSSYEQYF.

The genes are TRBV7-9 and TRBJ2-7; either TRBD1 or TRBD2 may supply D (5 bases each). Germline V gives CDR1 SEHNR, CDR2 FQNEAQ (reference sequence). Trimming took off 5 bases at V and 9 bases at J, with 20 bases between the two ends. The CDR3 is made up of 14 amino acids. Here the CDR3 reads CASSERDGFRGQYF. For the CDR3, the DNA is TGTGCCAGCAGCGAGAGGGACGGATTTCGTGGGCAGTACTTC.